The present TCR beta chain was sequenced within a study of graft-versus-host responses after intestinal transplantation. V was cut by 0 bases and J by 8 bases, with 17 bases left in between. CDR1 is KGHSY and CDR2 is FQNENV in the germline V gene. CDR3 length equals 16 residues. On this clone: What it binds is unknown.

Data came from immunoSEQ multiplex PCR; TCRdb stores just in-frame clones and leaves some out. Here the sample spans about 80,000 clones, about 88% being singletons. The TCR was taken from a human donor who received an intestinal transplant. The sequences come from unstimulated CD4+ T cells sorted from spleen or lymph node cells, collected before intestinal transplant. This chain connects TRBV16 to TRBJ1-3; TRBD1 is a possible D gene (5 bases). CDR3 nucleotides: TGTGCCAGCAGCCAATCTAGACGGGGCTGGGGGGACACCATATATTTT. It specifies CASSQSRRGWGDTIYF.